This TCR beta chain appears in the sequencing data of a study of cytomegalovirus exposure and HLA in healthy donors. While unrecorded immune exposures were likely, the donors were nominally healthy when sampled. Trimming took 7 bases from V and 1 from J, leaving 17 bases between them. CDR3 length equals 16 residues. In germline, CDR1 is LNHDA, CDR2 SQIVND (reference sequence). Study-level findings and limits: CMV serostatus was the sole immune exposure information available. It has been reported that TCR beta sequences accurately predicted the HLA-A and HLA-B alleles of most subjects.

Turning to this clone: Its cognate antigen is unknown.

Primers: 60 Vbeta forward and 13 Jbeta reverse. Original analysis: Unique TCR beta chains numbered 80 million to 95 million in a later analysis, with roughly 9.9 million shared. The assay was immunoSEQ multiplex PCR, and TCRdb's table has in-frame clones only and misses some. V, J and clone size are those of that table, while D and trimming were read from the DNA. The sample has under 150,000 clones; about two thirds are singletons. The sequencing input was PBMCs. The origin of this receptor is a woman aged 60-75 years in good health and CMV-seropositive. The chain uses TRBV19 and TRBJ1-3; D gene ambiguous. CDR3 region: CASTIPRTVSGNTIYF. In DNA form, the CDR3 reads TGTGCCAGTACGATTCCTCGAACAGTTTCTGGAAACACCATATATTTT.